One and the same sample provided the 17 T cell receptor beta chains below, sequenced in a study of OX40 agonist ivuxolimab in advanced cancers. The table came from immunoSEQ multiplex PCR; TCRdb's copy has only in-frame clones and leaves some out. The data show about 27,000 clones, with roughly 80% seen just once and approximately 13% held by the top ten. Sequences were derived from CD4+ or CD8+ T cells sorted from blood, sampled in a trial of the OX40 agonist ivuxolimab. Every receptor here comes from an adult with an advanced solid tumor such as melanoma, head and neck, liver or kidney cancer.

This chain links TRBV9 with TRBJ2-7; D not certain. CDR1 and CDR2 from the germline V gene are SGDLS and YYNGEE. The CDR3 loop spans 13 amino acids. With 3 bases removed from V and 0 bases from J, the gap between germline ends came to 7 bases. The chain's CDR3 is CASSDPASYEQYF. The CDR3 region has the DNA TGTGCCAGCAGCGACCCGGCCTCCTACGAGCAGTACTTC. Together with reference TRBV9 and TRBJ2-7, the CDR3 gives the full variable domain: DSGVTQTPKHLITATGQRVTLRCSPRSGDLSVYWYQQSLDQGLQFLIQYYNGEERAKGNILERFSAQQFPDLHSELNLSSLELGDSALYFCASSDPASYEQYFGPGTRLTVT.

The chain combines TRBV5-4 with TRBJ1-1; D unclear. Trimming took off 3 bases at V and 0 bases at J, with 6 bases between the two ends. The CDR3 is 13 residues long. Germline assignment: CDR1 SGHNT and CDR2 YYREEE (reference sequence). As DNA, the CDR3 is TGTGCCAGCAGCTCAAATATGAACACTGAAGCTTTCTTT. It specifies CASSSNMNTEAFF.

Regarding this clone: In the same sample, other DNA sequences code for this CDR3. CDR3 nucleotides: TGCGCCAGCAGCTTGGACAGGGGGAGGGAAAAACTGTTTTTT. Amino acid sequence: CASSLDRGREKLFF. The rearrangement joins TRBV5-1 to TRBJ1-4; the match to TRBD1 covers 8 bases. The CDR3 consists of 14 residues. Germline-derived CDR1 and CDR2 are SGHRS and YFSETQ. With V trimmed by 0 bases and J by 8 bases, 3 bases remained unmatched.

The V call is TRBV2, the J call TRBJ1-1; perhaps TRBD1 as D (6 bases). V lost 5 bases, J lost 0 bases, and 16 bases lay in between. CDR3 length: 16 residues. Germline V CDR1 and CDR2: SNHLY, FYNNEI. The CDR3 DNA follows: TGTGCCAGCAGTCGGGGGCGCCCACTCATGAACACTGAAGCTTTCTTT. Encoded protein: CASSRGRPLMNTEAFF.

J is TRBJ2-3 and V is TRBV19; no clear D. The CDR3 spans 14 residues. Germline V CDR1 and CDR2: LNHDA, SQIVND (reference sequence). With 5 bases removed from V and 1 base from J, the gap between germline ends came to 10 bases. CDR3 sequence reads: CASSPYHGTDTQYF. The CDR3 DNA follows: TGTGCCAGTAGTCCATACCATGGCACAGATACGCAGTATTTT.

This clone showed up just a few times. The V and J genes are TRBV29-1 and TRBJ1-1; 7 bases map to TRBD1. Trimming took 6 bases from V and 5 from J; bases not matched to a gene: 9. This CDR3 is built from 13 residues. In germline, CDR1 is SQVTM, CDR2 ANQGSEA. CDR3 loop: CSVLRQGGTEAFF. For the CDR3, the DNA is TGCAGCGTCCTCAGACAGGGTGGTACTGAAGCTTTCTTT.

The chain combines TRBV7-9 with TRBJ1-6; D gene unclear. Germline CDR1 reads SEHNR; CDR2 reads FQNEAQ (reference sequence). This CDR3 comprises 15 residues. The germline V and J ends were trimmed by 0 bases and 0 bases, with 3 bases remaining between them. The DNA of the CDR3 is TGTGCCAGCAGCTTAGCCAGCTCCTATAATTCACCCCTCCACTTT. Translation: CASSLASSYNSPLHF.

The chain recombines TRBV4-3 with TRBJ1-1; a weak D match, TRBD1 (5 bases). V dropped 0 bases and J dropped 11 bases, with 16 bases sitting between them. The CDR3 has 14 residues. CDR1 and CDR2 from the germline V gene are LGHNA and YSLEER. CDR3: CASSQEVIGRGAFF. Written as DNA, the CDR3 is TGCGCCAGCAGCCAAGAGGTTATAGGGCGGGGGGCTTTCTTT.

The chain recombines TRBV6-1 with TRBJ1-6, with D possibly being TRBD1 (6 bases). The CDR3 spans 13 residues. The germline V and J ends were trimmed by 11 bases and 7 bases, with 15 bases remaining between them. Germline lookup yields CDR1 MNHNS and CDR2 SASEGT. The DNA for the CDR3 is TGTGCCGCTAAACAGGGCGGAAATTCACCCCTCCACTTT. It translates to CAAKQGGNSPLHF.

The chain couples TRBV6-6 to TRBJ2-7; D is unresolved. The CDR3 sequence is 12 residues long. Trimming left V 8 bases short and J 0 bases short, with 8 bases between. Germline CDR1 is MNHNY and CDR2 is SVGAGI (reference sequence). The CDR3 loop reads CASSEVSYEQYF. Written as DNA, the CDR3 is TGTGCCAGCTCAGAGGTCTCCTACGAGCAGTACTTC.

The J gene is TRBJ1-2, the V gene TRBV9; TRBD1 agrees at 7 bases. Germline assignment: CDR1 SGDLS and CDR2 YYNGEE. The CDR3 spans 13 residues. V trimming: 3 bases; J trimming: 8 bases; junction bases outside the gene matches: 7. The DNA of the CDR3 is TGTGCCAGCAGCGCGGGACAGAGGAAGGGCTACACCTTC. It yields the protein CASSAGQRKGYTF.

J is TRBJ2-1 and V is TRBV10-1, with D perhaps matching TRBD1 (6 bases). The CDR3 runs 14 residues. Between the trimmed V and J ends, which lost 11 bases and 0 bases, there was a span of 14 bases. CDR1 is WNHNN and CDR2 is SYGVQD in the germline V gene (reference sequence). The CDR3 sequence: CAGKGQSSYNEQFF. CDR3 sequence (DNA): TGCGCCGGCAAGGGACAAAGCTCCTACAATGAGCAGTTCTTC.

The chain joins TRBV15 to TRBJ1-1, with 11 nucleotides matching TRBD1. Germline assignment: CDR1 LNHNV and CDR2 YYDKDF (reference sequence). The CDR3 spans 16 residues. Trimming took 3 bases from V and 1 from J; bases not matched to a gene: 4. The CDR3 sequence is CATSRGQGVGNTEAFF. The CDR3, as DNA: TGTGCCACCAGCAGGGGACAGGGGGTGGGGAACACTGAAGCTTTCTTT.

The chain couples TRBV6-6 to TRBJ2-2; tentatively, D is TRBD1 (6 bases). Between the trimmed V and J ends, which lost 8 bases and 6 bases, there was a span of 22 bases. The CDR3 has 16 amino acids. CDR1 is MNHNY, CDR2 SVGAGI, per germline (reference sequence). CDR3 DNA: TGTGCCAGCCAAACAACAGGGTTTCCAATCGCCGGGGAGCTGTTTTTT. It is translated as CASQTTGFPIAGELFF.

Concerning this clone itself: The identical CDR3 is also encoded by other nucleotide sequences in the sample. The chain carries TRBV9 and TRBJ2-3; TRBD2 aligns across 7 bases. This CDR3 spans 15 amino acids. CDR1 is SGDLS, CDR2 YYNGEE, per germline. V was clipped by 0 bases and J by 2 bases; unmatched bases: 3. The CDR3 region has the DNA TGTGCCAGCAGCGTAGGCGCGGGGGACACAGATACGCAGTATTTT. Translated: CASSVGAGDTDTQYF.

The chain recombines TRBV10-3 with TRBJ2-1; D is perhaps TRBD1 or TRBD2 (6 bases each). With 3 bases removed from V and 5 bases from J, the gap between germline ends came to 17 bases. Germline assignment: CDR1 ENHRY and CDR2 SYGVKD. This CDR3 has 16 residues. The CDR3 region has the DNA TGTGCCATCAGTGACCTAGCTAGGGGGGCAAACAATGAGCAGTTCTTC. Translated: CAISDLARGANNEQFF.

The chain couples TRBV6-4 to TRBJ1-3, with 9 bases matching TRBD1. Looked up from germline, CDR1 is MRHNA and CDR2 is SNTAGT. Trimming took 5 bases from V and 4 from J; bases not matched to a gene: 9. The CDR3 is 16 amino acids. The chain's CDR3 is CASSTGQGLSGNTIYF. Here the CDR3 DNA reads TGTGCCAGCAGTACGGGACAGGGATTATCCGGAAACACCATATATTTT.